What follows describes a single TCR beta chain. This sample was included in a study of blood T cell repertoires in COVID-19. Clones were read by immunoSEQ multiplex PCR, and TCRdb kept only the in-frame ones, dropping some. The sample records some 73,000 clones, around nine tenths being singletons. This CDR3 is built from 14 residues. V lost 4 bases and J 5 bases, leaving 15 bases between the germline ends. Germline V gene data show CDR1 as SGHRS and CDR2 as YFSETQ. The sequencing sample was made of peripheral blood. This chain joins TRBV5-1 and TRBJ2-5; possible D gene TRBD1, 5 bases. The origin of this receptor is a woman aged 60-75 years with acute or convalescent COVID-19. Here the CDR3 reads CASSPLSGSETQYF. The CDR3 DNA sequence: TGCGCCAGCAGCCCTCTTTCAGGGTCGGAGACCCAGTACTTC.